This record looks at one TCR beta chain sequence and its context. What antigen it recognizes has not been identified. Per-base quality was not reported, and no clone a single base away is much larger than it. This sample was included in a study of a mutant IDH1 vaccine in newly diagnosed glioma (dated by TCRdb to about 2021). As for the study more broadly: Patients received eight vaccinations in weeks 1, 3, 5, 7, 11, 15, 19 and 23, corresponding to visits V03 through V10. In the chemotherapy-containing groups, vaccination started alongside temozolomide cycles, whereas in patients who had radiotherapy alone it started 4-6 weeks after radiotherapy. Prior to enrollment, patients had been given standard therapy consisting of radiotherapy alone, temozolomide alone, or radiochemotherapy with temozolomide, with the combination given to most patients. The approximately 30 treated patients were roughly 60% male and roughly 40% female, with a mean age of roughly 42 years. Longitudinal TCRB deep sequencing was performed for fewer than 30 treated patients wherever samples were available for exploratory analyses. Six visits were used for peripheral blood collection: V03 (baseline), V05, V07, V10, V12 and V13. The research as a whole found: Pseudoprogression appeared unrelated to alterations in the top peripheral T cell clonotypes detected by TCRB sequencing. Immune responses induced by the vaccine were seen in approximately 93% of patients across multiple MHC alleles. The authors noted that analyses of patient blood samples could not be reproduced because of sample limitations. Selection of PBMC samples for TCRB deep sequencing was based on availability.

The sample's time point label, decoded: week 5, during vaccination. A 20-mer mutant IDH1 peptide at 300 micrograms in Montanide made up each vaccine dose, which was injected subcutaneously together with topical imiquimod. Donors had newly diagnosed WHO grade 3 or 4 IDH1-mutant astrocytomas with loss of nuclear ATRX. The samples were drawn from NOA16, a multicentre, single-arm, open-label phase I trial in Germany that tested a mutant IDH1 peptide vaccine in humans for the first time. Genomic DNA for TCRB sequencing was extracted from EDTA blood using the DNeasy Blood and Tissue Kit. Library prep was done by the immunoSEQ multiplex PCR assay. Rearranged TCR beta chain sequences were amplified using the hsTCRB Kit according to the manufacturer's protocol. TCRB libraries were sequenced on an Illumina MiSeq. The study's own analysis went as follows. The proprietary platform of the kit vendor was used for demultiplexing, trimming and gene mapping. Not all clones reach the TCRdb copy of this immuneACCESS table, which keeps in-frame sequences only. Checked studies attribute under half of the gap to unresolved V genes and leave the rest unexplained. Clone size and the V and J calls come from that table; the DNA yielded D and trimming. The sample has roughly 34,000 clones on record, 75% to 85% of them singletons. 12% of the sample is taken by the ten largest.

The clonotype was recovered from a man aged 45-65 years with glioma. The sequenced sample was PBMCs, obtained from a glioma patient whose treatment included an IDH1 peptide vaccine.

The DNA sequence is TGTGCCAGCAGTGTATCGGGGGTTAGAACCGGGGAGCTGTTTTTT. This encodes CASSVSGVRTGELFF. The chain is assembled from TRBV6-1 and TRBJ2-2, and perhaps TRBD2 as D gene, on 6 matching bases. V lost 4 bases and J lost 5 bases; the stretch between them is 14 bases long. There are 15 amino acids in the CDR3, from cysteine to phenylalanine inclusive. Solely the CDR3 DNA is kept, with 45 bases framed from the first base. CDR1 MNHNS and CDR2 SASEGT are derived from the germline V gene.